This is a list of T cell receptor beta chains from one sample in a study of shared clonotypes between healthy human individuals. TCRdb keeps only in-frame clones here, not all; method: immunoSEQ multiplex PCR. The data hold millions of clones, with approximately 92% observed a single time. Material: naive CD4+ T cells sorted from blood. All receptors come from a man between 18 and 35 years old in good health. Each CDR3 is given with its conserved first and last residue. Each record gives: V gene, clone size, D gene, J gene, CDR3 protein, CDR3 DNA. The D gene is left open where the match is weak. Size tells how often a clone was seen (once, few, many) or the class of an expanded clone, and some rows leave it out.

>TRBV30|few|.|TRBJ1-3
CAWSDRSLSGNTIYF
TGTGCCTGGAGTGACAGGAGTCTCTCTGGAAACACCATATATTTT
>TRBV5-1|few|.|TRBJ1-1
CASSSQNTEAFF
TGCGCCAGCAGTTCGCAGAACACTGAAGCTTTCTTT
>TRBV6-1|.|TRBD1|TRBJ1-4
CASTETGGGEKLFF
TGTGCCAGCACCGAAACAGGGGGCGGCGAAAAACTGTTTTTT
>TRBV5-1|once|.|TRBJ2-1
CASSLVRNEQFF
TGCGCCAGCAGCTTGGTGAGGAATGAGCAGTTCTTC
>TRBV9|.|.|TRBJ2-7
CASSPDAGGIGSYEQYF
TGTGCCAGCAGCCCCGACGCAGGAGGCATTGGGTCCTACGAGCAGTACTTC
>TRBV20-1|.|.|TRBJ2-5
CSGRDLTAQYF
TGCAGTGGTAGAGACCTAACGGCCCAGTACTTC
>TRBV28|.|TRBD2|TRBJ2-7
CASSPAGTSGYEQYF
TGTGCCAGCAGTCCGGCCGGGACTAGCGGGTACGAGCAGTACTTC
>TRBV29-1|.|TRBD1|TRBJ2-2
CSVAGGSSTGELFF
TGCAGCGTTGCAGGGGGTAGTAGCACCGGGGAGCTGTTTTTT
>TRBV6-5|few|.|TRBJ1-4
CASRGGNTEKLFF
TGTGCCAGCAGGGGGGGGAATACCGAAAAACTGTTTTTT
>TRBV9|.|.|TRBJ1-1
CASSVDPGRPEAFF
TGTGCCAGCAGCGTAGACCCAGGTCGGCCTGAAGCTTTCTTT
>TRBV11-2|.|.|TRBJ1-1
CASSPRTAEGTEAFF
TGTGCCAGCAGCCCCAGGACAGCGGAGGGTACTGAAGCTTTCTTT
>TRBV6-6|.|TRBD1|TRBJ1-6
CASSRDRGSYNSPLHF
TGTGCCAGCAGCCGGGACAGGGGCTCCTATAATTCACCCCTCCACTTT
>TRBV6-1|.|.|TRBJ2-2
CASTLATLNTGELFF
TGTGCCAGCACTCTGGCGACGCTTAACACCGGGGAGCTGTTTTTT
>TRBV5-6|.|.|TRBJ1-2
CASSLRQNYGYTF
TGTGCCAGCAGCTTACGACAGAACTATGGCTACACCTTC
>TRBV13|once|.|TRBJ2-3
CASSAVGADTQYF
TGTGCCAGCAGCGCCGTGGGGGCCGATACGCAGTATTTT
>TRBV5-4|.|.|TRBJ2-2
CASSLGGRNTGELFF
TGTGCCAGCAGCTTGGGAGGTAGGAACACCGGGGAGCTGTTTTTT
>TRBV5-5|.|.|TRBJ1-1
CASSFPGVSRTEAFF
TGTGCCAGCAGCTTTCCAGGGGTGTCTCGGACTGAAGCTTTCTTT
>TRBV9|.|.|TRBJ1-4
CASSVGGGNEKLFF
TGTGCCAGCAGCGTAGGAGGGGGGAATGAAAAACTGTTTTTT
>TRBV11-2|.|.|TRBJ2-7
CASSSPKQGGEQYF
TGTGCCAGCAGCTCACCCAAACAGGGAGGCGAGCAGTACTTC
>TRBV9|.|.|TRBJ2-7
CASSMMEGGYEQYF
TGTGCCAGCAGCATGATGGAGGGCGGCTACGAGCAGTACTTC
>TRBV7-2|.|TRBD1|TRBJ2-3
CASSLRTGSTDTQYF
TGTGCCAGCAGCTTACGGACAGGAAGCACAGATACGCAGTATTTT
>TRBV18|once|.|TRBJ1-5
CASSPSWDGNQPQHF
TGTGCCAGCTCACCTAGCTGGGATGGCAATCAGCCCCAGCATTTT
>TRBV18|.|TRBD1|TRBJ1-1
CASSRKDRAGTEAFF
TGTGCCAGCTCACGCAAGGACAGGGCTGGCACTGAAGCTTTCTTT
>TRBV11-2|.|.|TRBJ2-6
CASSLQLSGANVLTF
TGTGCCAGCAGCCTACAGCTCTCTGGGGCCAACGTCCTGACTTTC
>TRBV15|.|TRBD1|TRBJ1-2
CATSRPGQGGGGGYTF
TGTGCCACCAGCAGACCGGGACAGGGAGGTGGAGGCGGCTACACCTTC
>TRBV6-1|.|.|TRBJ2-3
CASSEWTEYTDTQYF
TGTGCCAGCAGTGAATGGACAGAGTACACAGATACGCAGTATTTT
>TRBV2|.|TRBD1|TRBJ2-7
CASREAGTGSYEQYF
TGTGCCAGCAGAGAAGCCGGGACAGGCTCCTACGAGCAGTACTTC
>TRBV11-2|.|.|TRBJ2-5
CASSLHVRGETQYF
TGTGCCAGCAGCCTCCACGTACGGGGAGAGACCCAGTACTTC
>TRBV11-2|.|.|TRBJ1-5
CASSLHGSPNQPQHF
TGTGCCAGCAGCTTACACGGCAGCCCCAATCAGCCCCAGCATTTT
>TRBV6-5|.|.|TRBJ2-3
CASTRGSHTDTQYF
TGTGCCAGCACCAGGGGCAGCCACACAGATACGCAGTATTTT
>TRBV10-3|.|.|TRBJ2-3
CAISERATSTDTQYF
TGTGCCATCAGTGAGCGGGCCACGAGCACAGATACGCAGTATTTT
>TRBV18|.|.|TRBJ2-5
CASSPLSGTGTKGQETQYF
TGTGCCAGCTCACCACTTTCTGGTACCGGGACAAAGGGTCAAGAGACCCAGTACTTC
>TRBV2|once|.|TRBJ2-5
CASSASRMTQYF
TGTGCCAGCAGTGCTAGTCGAATGACCCAGTACTTC
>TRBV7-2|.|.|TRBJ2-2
CASSPLTRNTGELFF
TGTGCCAGCAGCCCCCTGACTAGGAACACCGGGGAGCTGTTTTTT
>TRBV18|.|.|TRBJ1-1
CASSPPSQMNTEAFF
TGTGCCAGCTCACCACCGAGTCAGATGAACACTGAAGCTTTCTTT
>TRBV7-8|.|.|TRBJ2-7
CASSFEGFDEQYF
TGTGCCAGCAGCTTCGAGGGATTTGACGAGCAGTACTTC
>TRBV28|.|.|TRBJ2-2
CASSRDLGRKGAGELFF
TGTGCCAGCTCTCGAGATTTGGGGAGGAAGGGGGCCGGGGAGCTGTTTTTT
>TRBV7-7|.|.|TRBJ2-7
CASSLFPGGDYEQYF
TGTGCTAGCAGCTTATTCCCAGGGGGGGACTACGAGCAGTACTTC
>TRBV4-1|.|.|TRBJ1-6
CASSQTGTKNSPLHF
TGCGCCAGCAGCCAAACCGGGACAAAGAATTCACCCCTCCACTTT
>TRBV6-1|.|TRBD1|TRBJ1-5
CASRGTGGRDQPQHF
TGTGCCAGCAGGGGGACAGGGGGCAGGGATCAGCCCCAGCATTTT
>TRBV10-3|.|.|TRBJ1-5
CATGGRNSNQPQHF
TGTGCCACCGGGGGACGGAATAGCAATCAGCCCCAGCATTTT
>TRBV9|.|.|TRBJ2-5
CASSGPSAGQETQYF
TGTGCCAGCAGCGGTCCATCGGCAGGGCAAGAGACCCAGTACTTC
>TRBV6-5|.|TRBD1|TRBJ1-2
CASWTGGIYGYTF
TGTGCCAGTTGGACAGGGGGCATCTATGGCTACACCTTC
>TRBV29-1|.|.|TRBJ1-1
CSVKERNTEAFF
TGCAGCGTAAAGGAAAGGAACACTGAAGCTTTCTTT
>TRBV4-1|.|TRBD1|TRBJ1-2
CATTPDRGRGYTF
TGCGCAACGACCCCGGACAGGGGGCGCGGCTACACCTTC
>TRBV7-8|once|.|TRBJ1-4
CASSVAWAFATNEKLFF
TGTGCCAGCAGCGTGGCGTGGGCCTTTGCAACTAATGAAAAACTGTTTTTT
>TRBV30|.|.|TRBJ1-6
CAWRGLNSPLHF
TGTGCCTGGAGAGGCCTCAATTCACCCCTCCACTTT
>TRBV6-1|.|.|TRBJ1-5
CASTHGGLGNQPQHF
TGTGCCAGCACCCACGGGGGCCTCGGCAATCAGCCCCAGCATTTT